This record looks at one T cell receptor (beta chain) sequence and its context. Its specificity is unknown. These data are taken from a study of cytomegalovirus exposure and HLA in healthy donors. Study results and caveats: Reportedly, TCR beta sequences accurately predicted HLA-A and HLA-B alleles in most subjects. Associated with cytomegalovirus, according to the listing, were around 160 TCR beta chains. Data from an earlier analysis indicated that most TCR beta V segments were productive either about 90% or about 30% of the time. In a later analysis, specific HLA alleles were associated with 15,000 or so TCR beta sequences at a 0.05 false discovery rate.

Primers included in the PCR were 60 Vbeta and 13 Jbeta primers. Here immunoSEQ multiplex PCR was the method, and the copy in TCRdb shows in-frame clones only, minus some. Here the sample spans 150,000 or so clones, around four fifths being singletons. This receptor was taken from a man aged 25 to 40 in good health and CMV-seronegative. The specimen sequenced was PBMCs.

CDR3 coding DNA: TGTGCCAGCCATTCCCGGCGGGCAGACTCCTACGAGCAGTACTTC. It is translated as CASHSRRADSYEQYF. This rearrangement joins TRBV28 to TRBJ2-7; the D gene is possibly TRBD2 (5 bases). Trimming pared 8 bases from V and 0 bases from J, leaving 17 bases between. From germline, CDR1 is MDHEN and CDR2 SYDVKM. The CDR3 loop spans 15 amino acids.